These 28 T cell receptor beta chains came from one sample sequenced in a study of control samples from healthy donors and cancer patients (dated by TCRdb to the early 2020s). Libraries came from the immunoSEQ multiplex PCR assay. In TCRdb, the immuneACCESS table is reduced to in-frame sequences with V and J assigned. These tables do not hold every clone; where another copy was compared, an unresolved V gene accounts for under half, and the others remain unexplained. Within this sample are 100,000 to 150,000 clones, with 85% to 95% of them counted one time only. The top ten constitute around 0.6% of the sample. The sequenced material came from PBMCs. The source of these receptors is a man older than 75 with head and neck cancer.

The chain uses TRBV5-5 and TRBJ2-1, with 7 bases aligning to TRBD2. There are 16 residues in the CDR3. V lost 1 base and J lost 0; bases outside the gene matches: 4. Germline-derived CDR1 and CDR2 are SGHKS and YYEKEE (reference sequence). The DNA of the CDR3 is TGTGCCAGCAGCTTGTTGGGCGGGAGCTCCTACAATGAGCAGTTCTTC. Residues: CASSLLGGSSYNEQFF.

The CDR3, as DNA: TGCGCCAGCACGAAGGGGCAAAACTATGGCTACACCTTC. It specifies CASTKGQNYGYTF. This sequence joins TRBV5-1 and TRBJ1-2; a weak D match, TRBD1 (5 bases). V lost 6 bases and J 2 bases, leaving 11 bases between the germline ends. The CDR3 is made up of 13 amino acids. Germline CDR1 is SGHRS and CDR2 is YFSETQ.

This chain joins TRBV4-3 and TRBJ2-1; 7 nucleotides align to TRBD2. The CDR3 covers 19 residues. V dropped 0 bases and J dropped 6; count of bases not matched to a gene: 17. CDR1 is LGHNA, CDR2 YSLEER, per germline. The CDR3 sequence is CASSQDAWASGAFSNEQFF. CDR3 DNA: TGCGCCAGCAGCCAAGATGCGTGGGCTAGCGGTGCCTTTAGCAATGAGCAGTTCTTC.

The genes are TRBV5-1 and TRBJ2-7; TRBD1 is a possible D gene (6 bases). CDR1 is SGHRS and CDR2 is YFSETQ in the germline V gene. This CDR3 has 14 amino acids. Trimming took 4 bases from V and 2 from J, leaving 13 bases between them. CDR3 loop: CASSLDRPAYEQYF. The CDR3 DNA follows: TGCGCCAGCAGCCTAGACAGGCCTGCCTACGAGCAGTACTTC.

The chain uses TRBV18 and TRBJ1-1; 8 nucleotides line up with TRBD1. CDR1 KGHSH and CDR2 LQKENI come from the germline V gene. The CDR3 sequence is 16 residues long. Trimming took 3 bases from V and 0 from J; bases not matched to a gene: 6. CDR3 sequence reads: CASSPGTGGLNTEAFF. In nucleotides, the CDR3 is TGTGCCAGCTCACCGGGGACAGGAGGCTTGAACACTGAAGCTTTCTTT.

This chain connects TRBV19 to TRBJ2-7, with a weak D call TRBD2 (7 bases). Germline V CDR1 and CDR2: LNHDA, SQIVND (reference sequence). The V gene lost 6 bases and the J gene lost 7 bases, with 19 bases spanning the gap. There are 14 residues in the CDR3. The DNA of the CDR3 is TGTGCCAGTAGGACCACAGGGATGGGGGGGGAGCAGTACTTC. Encoded protein: CASRTTGMGGEQYF.

The chain has TRBV2 and TRBJ1-2; 11 nucleotides match TRBD1. The CDR3 totals 12 residues. After removal of 11 bases from V and 3 bases from J, the junction contained 2 bases not matched to a gene. Germline CDR1 and CDR2: SNHLY and FYNNEI. The CDR3 DNA is TGTGCCGGACAGGGGGCGGACTATGGCTACACCTTC. Encoded protein: CAGQGADYGYTF.

This chain joins TRBV5-4 and TRBJ2-1; 9 nucleotides align to TRBD1. The CDR3 is 15 amino acids. V gave up 0 bases and J gave up 4 bases; unmatched junction bases: 2. Germline loops: CDR1 SGHNT, CDR2 YYREEE (reference sequence). The CDR3 here is CASSLAGTGYNEQFF. For the CDR3, the DNA is TGTGCCAGCAGCTTGGCGGGGACAGGGTACAATGAGCAGTTCTTC.

The chain joins TRBV23-1 to TRBJ2-7; possible D gene TRBD1, 5 bases. TRBV23-1 is assigned to the ORF class and has an uncertain function. This CDR3 is 14 amino acids long. Trimming left V 4 bases short and J 0 bases short, with 10 bases between. The CDR3, as DNA: TGCGCCAGCAGTCTGGGGCGAGTCTCCTACGAGCAGTACTTC. Translated, it gives CASSLGRVSYEQYF.

The rearrangement uses TRBV19 and TRBJ2-1, with 7 bases lining up with TRBD2. This CDR3 spans 12 amino acids. V shed 10 bases and J 8 bases; nucleotides not matched to a gene: 8. From germline, CDR1 is LNHDA and CDR2 SQIVND (reference sequence). The CDR3 coding sequence is TGTGCCACCGGGAGGCTTCAGCATGAGCAGTTCTTC. Protein sequence: CATGRLQHEQFF.

This chain connects TRBV4-2 to TRBJ2-2; TRBD1 matches at 12 bases. CDR3 length equals 17 residues. Germline loops: CDR1 LGHNA, CDR2 YNFKEQ. J was trimmed by 5 bases and V by 5 bases; bases with no gene match: 9. In nucleotides, the CDR3 is TGTGCCAGCAGCGGCCGGGACAGGGGGCTCGGAACCGGGGAGCTGTTTTTT. As protein: CASSGRDRGLGTGELFF.

The chain has TRBV18 and TRBJ1-1; TRBD1 matches at 7 bases. Looked up from germline, CDR1 is KGHSH and CDR2 is LQKENI. The CDR3 extends over 15 amino acids. J gave up 0 bases and V 2 bases, and 3 bases lay outside the gene matches. CDR3 in amino acids: CASSPGTEMNTEAFF. CDR3 DNA sequence: TGTGCCAGCTCACCAGGGACAGAGATGAACACTGAAGCTTTCTTT.

This rearrangement joins TRBV5-1 to TRBJ2-2; the D is unclear. CDR3 length: 14 residues. Germline-derived CDR1 and CDR2 are SGHRS and YFSETQ. V dropped 0 bases and J dropped 4 bases, with 7 bases sitting between them. The CDR3 bases are TGCGCCAGCAGCTTGGGAGGCTCCACCGGGGAGCTGTTTTTT. Its translation is CASSLGGSTGELFF.

As for this clone: Mismatch with germline at one junction end may stem from a read error. At the DNA level, this CDR3 is encoded by other sequences in the same sample as well. The chain uses TRBV5-3 and TRBJ1-1, with a weak D call TRBD1 (5 bases). TRBV5-3 is placed among ORFs of uncertain function. The CDR3 consists of 12 residues. The DNA of the CDR3 is TGCGCCAAAGGGACCGACCCAGATGAAGCTTTCTTT. Translated, it gives CAKGTDPDEAFF.

This chain connects TRBV5-5 to TRBJ1-2; TRBD1 aligns across 12 bases. The J segment lost 7 bases and the V segment lost 1 base, leaving 2 bases of the junction unmatched. CDR1 and CDR2 (germline): SGHKS, YYEKEE (reference sequence). The CDR3 extends over 14 amino acids. The CDR3 sequence is CASSLWGQGAGYTF. In DNA, the CDR3 is TGTGCCAGCAGCTTGTGGGGACAGGGGGCTGGCTACACCTTC.

The CDR3 DNA follows: TGTGCCAGTAGTATAGCCAGGGGACAGGCTACAACTAATGAAAAACTGTTTTTT. As protein: CASSIARGQATTNEKLFF. The V and J genes are TRBV19 and TRBJ1-4; 8 bases are a match to TRBD1. This CDR3 is built from 18 residues. The V gene end was trimmed by 1 base and the J gene end by 0 bases; junction bases not matched to a gene: 7. Germline V lookup: CDR1 LNHDA, CDR2 SQIVND (reference sequence).

V is TRBV6-6 and J is TRBJ2-7, with 9 bases aligning to TRBD1. Looked up from germline, CDR1 is MNHNY and CDR2 is SVGAGI (reference sequence). V shed 5 bases and J 2 bases; nucleotides not matched to a gene: 7. The CDR3 runs 15 residues. As DNA, the CDR3 is TGTGCCAGCAGTCCGACAGGGGGTGTTACCTACGAGCAGTACTTC. Translating gives CASSPTGGVTYEQYF.

V is TRBV3-1 (or the pseudogene TRBV3-2) and J is TRBJ2-4; TRBD2 matches at 10 bases. The CDR3 has 17 amino acids. V trimming: 1 base; J trimming: 3 bases; junction bases outside the gene matches: 6. Looked up from germline, CDR1 is LGHDT and CDR2 is YNNKEL (reference sequence). CDR3 sequence reads: CASSQAGLAKDKNIQYF. The CDR3 nucleotides read TGTGCCAGCAGCCAAGCGGGACTAGCGAAAGACAAAAACATTCAGTACTTC.

The gene calls are TRBV4-1 and TRBJ1-1; no clear D gene. The length of the CDR3 is 16 residues. V dropped 1 base and J dropped 0 bases, with 12 bases sitting between them. Germline lookup yields CDR1 MGHRA and CDR2 YSYEKL. In nucleotides, the CDR3 is TGCGCCAGCAGCCAAGCCTCAGGCAGGATGAACACTGAAGCTTTCTTT. It translates to CASSQASGRMNTEAFF.

J is TRBJ2-5 and V is TRBV20-1; weak D call: TRBD2 (5 bases). Per the germline V gene, CDR1 is DFQATT and CDR2 is SNEGSKA (reference sequence). V was pared by 3 bases and J by 5 bases, with 16 bases between. This CDR3 region has 14 residues. CDR3 residues: CSASARDIGETQYF. The CDR3 DNA reads TGCAGTGCTAGTGCCCGGGATATCGGGGAGACCCAGTACTTC.

The chain combines TRBV14 with TRBJ2-3; perhaps TRBD2 as D (7 bases). Germline V gene sequence: CDR1 SGHDN, CDR2 FVKESK. V dropped 0 bases and J dropped 7 bases, with 11 bases sitting between them. The length of the CDR3 is 14 residues. CDR3 residues: CASSQDRGGNTQYF. The CDR3 coding sequence is TGTGCCAGCAGCCAAGACAGGGGAGGGAATACGCAGTATTTT.

V and J are TRBV6-5 and TRBJ1-1, with TRBD1 matching over 7 bases. V shed 5 bases and J 5 bases; nucleotides not matched to a gene: 5. Germline lookup yields CDR1 MNHEY and CDR2 SVGAGI. The CDR3 runs to 13 residues. For the CDR3, the DNA is TGTGCCAGCAGTAAGACAGGGTGGACTGAAGCTTTCTTT. This encodes CASSKTGWTEAFF.

The chain employs TRBV2 and TRBJ2-2; no definite D call. The germline V gene encodes CDR1 SNHLY and CDR2 FYNNEI. The V gene lost 5 bases and the J gene lost 4 bases, with 14 bases spanning the gap. The CDR3 extends over 15 amino acids. The CDR3 coding sequence is TGTGCCAGCAGTCTGGCGGTGGGTACCACCGGGGAGCTGTTTTTT. Its protein is CASSLAVGTTGELFF.

This rearrangement joins TRBV19 to TRBJ1-1; TRBD1 agrees at 7 bases. The V gene end was trimmed by 7 bases and the J gene end by 0 bases; junction bases not matched to a gene: 17. Germline assignment: CDR1 LNHDA and CDR2 SQIVND (reference sequence). This CDR3 comprises 18 residues. CDR3 DNA sequence: TGTGCCAGTACCGTCTTGAGACAGGGTATGTTGATGAACACTGAAGCTTTCTTT. Protein sequence: CASTVLRQGMLMNTEAFF.

The chain recombines TRBV4-1 with TRBJ1-6, with 9 bases aligning to TRBD1. This CDR3 contains 16 residues. V dropped 3 bases and J dropped 8; count of bases not matched to a gene: 8. Germline CDR1 MGHRA, CDR2 YSYEKL. This chain's CDR3 is CASSQDRGGNYSPLHF. CDR3 DNA sequence: TGCGCCAGCAGCCAGGACAGGGGAGGAAATTATTCACCCCTCCACTTT.

The chain links TRBV4-1 to TRBJ2-3; TRBD2 aligns across 8 bases. CDR1 and CDR2 from the germline V gene are MGHRA and YSYEKL. Losses at the gene ends were 0 bases for V and 4 bases for J; bases not matched to a gene: 9. This CDR3 is built from 17 residues. The CDR3 coding sequence is TGCGCCAGCAGCCAAGATTGGGCGGGAGGATACCCAGATACGCAGTATTTT. The encoded protein is CASSQDWAGGYPDTQYF.

The rearrangement links TRBV5-1 to TRBJ2-1, with TRBD2 identical over 9 bases. After removal of 4 bases from V and 3 bases from J, the junction contained 11 bases not matched to a gene. This CDR3 comprises 17 residues. Germline CDR1 is SGHRS and CDR2 is YFSETQ. The CDR3 DNA reads as TGCGCCAGCAGCCCGCCTAGAGCGGGAGGAGACTACAATGAGCAGTTCTTC. Translated, it gives CASSPPRAGGDYNEQFF.

This chain uses TRBV27 with TRBJ2-7; perhaps TRBD1 as D (6 bases). The V end lost 4 bases, the J end lost 3 bases, and 13 bases lay between the germline ends. The CDR3 is 14 amino acids. Germline CDR1 and CDR2: MNHEY and SMNVEV (reference sequence). CDR3 residues: CASSSGHLHYEQYF. The CDR3 coding sequence is TGTGCCAGCAGTTCGGGACACCTTCACTACGAGCAGTACTTC.